The entry below gives a single T cell receptor beta chain sequence along with its context. Its antigen remains unidentified. V trimming: 1 base; J trimming: 6 bases; junction bases outside the gene matches: 3. CDR1 and CDR2 (germline): LGHDT, YNNKEL (reference sequence). The CDR3 covers 17 residues. Under the ViraFEST assay, PBMC were stimulated with viral peptide pools so that antigen-specific CD4+ T cells expanded. Sequencing was performed afterwards. Cultured cells yielded isolated CD4+ T cells after 10 days. Either the mRNA-1273 or the BNT162b2 vaccine was given to participants as two doses. Assay: immunoSEQ multiplex PCR; the TCRdb copy retains only in-frame clones and omits some. This sample has fewer than 85,000 clones, with 76% found just once. This specimen comes from a study of vaccination effects on CD4 cells after COVID-19. Study-level information: Post-vaccine specimens arrived a median 72 days past the second dose.

The TCR comes from a human donor who received a COVID-19 vaccine. The chain employs TRBV3-1 (or the pseudogene TRBV3-2) and TRBJ2-1, with 16 bases fitting TRBD2. The source was CD4+ T cells from PBMCs cultured with HCoV-OC43 spike peptides, collected after COVID-19 vaccination. Regarding subset: HCoV-OC43 spike overlapping peptide pool stimulation. In nucleotides, the CDR3 is TGTGCCAGCAGCCAAGGAGGGACTAGCGGGGGGGCCAATGAGCAGTTCTTC. Translated, it gives CASSQGGTSGGANEQFF.